This T cell receptor beta chain is from a study of CD8+ T cells in alopecia areata. Study results and limitations: Patients displayed less clarity in TCR sharing than mice, a finding possibly related to HLA. Scalp clonality decreased significantly with tofacitinib, and so did expanded CD8+ clones among the top 100.

Germline CDR1 reads PRHDT; CDR2 reads FYEKMQ (reference sequence). This CDR3 is built from 14 residues. The V gene end was trimmed by 5 bases and the J gene end by 5 bases; junction bases not matched to a gene: 5. On this clone itself: Its cognate antigen is unknown.

Sequencing templates came from extracted RNA that was reverse transcribed into cDNA. Clones were read by immunoSEQ multiplex PCR, and TCRdb kept only the in-frame ones, dropping some. The sample lists about 130,000 clones; roughly 54% were seen once. Treatment meaning: oral pan-JAK inhibitor, 5-10 mg twice daily. The source is a human donor with alopecia areata. The chain uses TRBV13 and TRBJ2-1, with 8 bases fitting TRBD2. The sample consisted of CD8+ T cells sorted from blood, taken at week 4, from a patient treated with tofacitinib. The CDR3 loop is CASSREGPNNEQFF. CDR3 in DNA: TGTGCCAGCAGCCGGGAGGGGCCGAACAATGAGCAGTTCTTC.